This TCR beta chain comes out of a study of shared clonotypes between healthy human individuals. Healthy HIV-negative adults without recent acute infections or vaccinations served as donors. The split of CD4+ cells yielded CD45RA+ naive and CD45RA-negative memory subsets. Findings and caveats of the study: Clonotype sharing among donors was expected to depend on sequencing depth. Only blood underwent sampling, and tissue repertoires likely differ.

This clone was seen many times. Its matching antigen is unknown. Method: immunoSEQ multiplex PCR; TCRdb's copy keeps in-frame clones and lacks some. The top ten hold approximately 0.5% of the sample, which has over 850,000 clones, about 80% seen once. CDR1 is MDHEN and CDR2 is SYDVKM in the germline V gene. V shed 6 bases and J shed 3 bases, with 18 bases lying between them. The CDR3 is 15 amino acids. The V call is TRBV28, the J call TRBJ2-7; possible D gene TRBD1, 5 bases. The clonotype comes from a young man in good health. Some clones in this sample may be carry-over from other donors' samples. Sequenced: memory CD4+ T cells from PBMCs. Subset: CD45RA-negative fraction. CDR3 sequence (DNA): TGTGCCAGCAGACGACAGAGGCTCTCGTTCTACGAGCAGTACTTC. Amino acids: CASRRQRLSFYEQYF. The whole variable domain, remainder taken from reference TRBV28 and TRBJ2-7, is DVKVTQSSRYLVKRTGEKVFLECVQDMDHENMFWYRQDPGLGLRLIYFSYDVKMKEKGDIPEGYSVSREKKERFSLILESASTNQTSMYLCASRRQRLSFYEQYFGPGTRLTVT.